These 12 T cell receptor beta chains were sequenced from one sample in a study of beta chain features in type 1 diabetes. No antigen has been identified for these receptors. Expressed TCRB transcripts were sequenced because the isolated RNA had all been reverse transcribed beforehand. The table came from immunoSEQ multiplex PCR; TCRdb's copy has only in-frame clones and leaves some out. The data hold roughly 240,000 clones, with about 23% observed a single time. Study-level results: Across all four CD4+ subsets, people with type 1 diabetes showed modestly shorter TCRB CDR3s.

Material for sequencing was naive CD4+ T cells from blood. These receptors all stem from a woman in her twenties or thirties with type 1 diabetes.

The chain has TRBV7-9 and TRBJ1-1, with no clear D. The CDR3 consists of 16 residues. Germline loops: CDR1 SEHNR, CDR2 FQNEAQ (reference sequence). The ends were cut back, 2 bases at V and 1 base at J, with 14 bases in the middle. The CDR3 DNA follows: TGTGCCAGCAGCTTAAGGCGGAGGTCGCCGAACACTGAAGCTTTCTTT. Encoded protein: CASSLRRRSPNTEAFF. Full variable domain (outside the CDR3, taken from reference TRBV7-9 and TRBJ1-1): DTGVSQNPRHKITKRGQNVTFRCDPISEHNRLYWYRQTLGQGPEFLTYFQNEAQLEKSRLLSDRFSAERPKGSFSTLEIQRTEQGDSAMYLCASSLRRRSPNTEAFFGQGTRLTVV.

The CDR3 coding sequence is TGTGCCAGCAGTAGCGGTCAGCATTTCGATGGCTACACCTTC. It encodes CASSSGQHFDGYTF. The chain combines TRBV7-9 with TRBJ1-2; D unresolved. The V gene's germline CDR1 is SEHNR and CDR2 FQNEAQ (reference sequence). V was pared by 6 bases and J by 6 bases, with 17 bases between. The CDR3 runs 14 residues.

This clone occurred a few times. V is TRBV9 and J is TRBJ2-2; 8 positions match TRBD1. Germline CDR1 SGDLS, CDR2 YYNGEE. This CDR3 has 16 amino acids. Unmatched junction bases numbered 7, after V lost 0 bases and J lost 6 bases. Here the CDR3 reads CASSVAGQGAPGELFF. The CDR3, as DNA: TGTGCCAGCAGCGTAGCGGGCCAGGGGGCGCCCGGGGAGCTGTTTTTT.

The J gene is TRBJ1-1, the V gene TRBV27, with D unclear. Germline values: CDR1 MNHEY, CDR2 SMNVEV (reference sequence). Trimming stripped 6 bases from V and 4 bases from J, with 15 bases between. The CDR3 runs 14 residues. In DNA form, the CDR3 reads TGTGCCAGCAGGACGTGGGCCAGCGGCACTGAAGCTTTCTTT. Amino acids: CASRTWASGTEAFF.

This rearrangement joins TRBV29-1 to TRBJ2-5; 7 nucleotides match TRBD2. Unmatched junction bases numbered 4, after V lost 4 bases and J lost 5 bases. Germline V gives CDR1 SQVTM, CDR2 ANQGSEA. The CDR3 loop spans 12 amino acids. CDR3 in amino acids: CSVGPGRETQYF. Written as DNA, the CDR3 is TGCAGCGTTGGCCCCGGGAGGGAGACCCAGTACTTC.

As concerns this clone: Distinct nucleotide sequences in the sample also encode this CDR3. This chain links TRBV30 with TRBJ2-3, with unresolved D. The CDR3 contains 12 residues. V was cut by 3 bases and J by 0 bases, with 4 bases left in between. Germline V gene sequence: CDR1 GTSNPN, CDR2 SVGIG (reference sequence). CDR3 DNA sequence: TGTGCCTGGAGCCTTAGCACAGATACGCAGTATTTT. Protein product: CAWSLSTDTQYF. Supplemented by reference TRBV30 and TRBJ2-3, the full variable domain reads SQTIHQWPATLVQPVGSPLSLECTVEGTSNPNLYWYRQAAGRGLQLLFYSVGIGQISSEVPQNLSASRPQDRQFILSSKKLLLSDSGFYLCAWSLSTDTQYFGPGTRLTVL.

CDR3 in amino acids: CASRHRDGSNQPQHF. In DNA, the CDR3 is TGTGCCAGCAGACACAGGGATGGCAGCAATCAGCCCCAGCATTTT. The chain is built from TRBV2 and TRBJ1-5; tentative D call: TRBD1 (6 bases). Deletions cut 6 bases from V and 1 base from J, with 13 bases between. Germline values: CDR1 SNHLY, CDR2 FYNNEI. CDR3 size: 15 residues.

The chain links TRBV7-9 to TRBJ1-2; no clear D. V lost 5 bases to trimming and J lost 9 bases, with 10 bases between them. Germline V gene sequence: CDR1 SEHNR, CDR2 FQNEAQ (reference sequence). This CDR3 has 11 residues. Here the CDR3 DNA reads TGTGCCAGCAGCGCCCTTAGTAGCTACACCTTC. This gives the protein CASSALSSYTF.

The chain joins TRBV6-5 to TRBJ2-3; maybe TRBD1 (5 bases). The CDR3 sequence is 15 residues long. Germline V CDR1 and CDR2: MNHEY, SVGAGI. V lost 0 bases and J 5 bases, leaving 12 bases between the germline ends. In nucleotides, the CDR3 is TGTGCCAGCAGTTACTCGAGGCAGGGCGGAGATACGCAGTATTTT. It translates to CASSYSRQGGDTQYF.

This clone was seen a handful of times. This rearrangement joins TRBV7-3 to TRBJ2-2; maybe TRBD1 (6 bases). The CDR3 runs to 15 residues. The V gene's germline CDR1 is SGHTA and CDR2 FQGTGA. Between the trimmed V and J ends, which lost 6 bases and 4 bases, there was a span of 15 bases. This CDR3 reads CASRNQGSGTGELFF. CDR3 nucleotide sequence: TGTGCCAGCAGGAACCAGGGGTCGGGCACCGGGGAGCTGTTTTTT. The full variable domain, completed using reference TRBV7-3 and TRBJ2-2, is GAGVSQTPSNKVTEKGKYVELRCDPISGHTALYWYRQSLGQGPEFLIYFQGTGAADDSGLPNDRFFAVRPEGSVSTLKIQRTERGDSAVYLCASRNQGSGTGELFFGEGSRLTVL.

The chain carries TRBV28 and TRBJ1-2; 10 positions match TRBD1. Germline values: CDR1 MDHEN, CDR2 SYDVKM. This CDR3 comprises 15 residues. V gave up 3 bases and J gave up 6 bases; unmatched junction bases: 7. CDR3 nucleotide sequence: TGTGCCAGCAGTTTTGGACAGGGGGTGATAGATGGCTACACCTTC. Protein sequence: CASSFGQGVIDGYTF.

V is TRBV7-2 and J is TRBJ2-3; tentatively, D is TRBD2 (6 bases). This CDR3 contains 16 residues. CDR1 SGHTA and CDR2 FQGNSA come from the germline V gene. Trimming left V 3 bases short and J 0 bases short, with 13 bases between. DNA for the CDR3: TGTGCCAGCAGCTTCCCCCCCGCGGGAAGCACAGATACGCAGTATTTT. It is translated as CASSFPPAGSTDTQYF.